Below are 19 T cell receptor beta chains sequenced from a single sample in a study of blood T cell repertoires in COVID-19. TCRdb keeps only in-frame clones here, not all; method: immunoSEQ multiplex PCR. The sample has 400,000 to 550,000 clones, more than 85% seen once. The sample consisted of peripheral blood. These receptors originate from a woman between 25 and 40 years old with acute or convalescent COVID-19.

J is TRBJ2-7 and V is TRBV7-9, with TRBD1 identical over 8 bases. V shed 3 bases, J shed 2 bases, and the junction held 12 bases outside the gene matches. Germline assignment: CDR1 SEHNR and CDR2 FQNEAQ (reference sequence). The CDR3 has 17 residues. The CDR3 DNA reads TGTGCCAGCAGCTTCTGGGGTCGGGGGACAGGCACCTACGAGCAGTACTTC. Translating gives CASSFWGRGTGTYEQYF.

CDR3 region: CASSHGGQTNTEAFF. In DNA, the CDR3 is TGTGCCAGCAGCCACGGCGGTCAGACGAACACTGAAGCTTTCTTT. The chain joins TRBV6-2 or TRBV6-3 to TRBJ1-1; D is ambiguous. The CDR3 runs 15 residues. The V gene lost 6 bases and the J gene lost 1 base, with 15 bases spanning the gap. CDR1 MNHEY and CDR2 SVGEGT come from the germline V gene.

This clone was observed a handful of times. The V gene is TRBV6-5, the J gene TRBJ2-2; a possible D gene is TRBD1 (5 bases). Trimming pared 8 bases from V and 7 bases from J, leaving 20 bases between. From germline, CDR1 is MNHEY and CDR2 SVGAGI. The length of the CDR3 is 15 residues. CDR3 nucleotides: TGTGCCAGCCTCAGAAGACAAGCAGGGATCGGGGAGCTGTTTTTT. Translation gives CASLRRQAGIGELFF.

The rearrangement joins TRBV6-4 to TRBJ1-5, with a tentative D call TRBD1 (5 bases). The CDR3 loop spans 13 amino acids. CDR1 and CDR2 (germline): MRHNA, SNTAGT. The V end lost 8 bases, the J end lost 0 bases, and 8 bases lay between the germline ends. CDR3 coding DNA: TGTGCCAGCTGCAGGGTTAGCAATCAGCCCCAGCATTTT. Protein product: CASCRVSNQPQHF.

This chain connects TRBV5-1 to TRBJ2-1, with a tentative D call TRBD1 (5 bases). In germline, CDR1 is SGHRS, CDR2 YFSETQ. This CDR3 comprises 14 residues. V lost 3 bases, J lost 5 bases, and 12 bases lay in between. The CDR3 sequence is CASSSIGRDNEQFF. For the CDR3, the DNA is TGCGCCAGCAGCTCAATCGGCAGGGACAATGAGCAGTTCTTC.

This clone was seen a handful of times. V gene TRBV4-2 combines with J gene TRBJ2-3; 11 nucleotides line up with TRBD2. CDR3 size: 18 residues. Germline trimming cut 4 bases from V and 2 bases from J; bases unmatched to any gene: 11. Per the germline V gene, CDR1 is LGHNA and CDR2 is YNFKEQ. The CDR3 region has the DNA TGTGCCAGCAGCCGGTATCTAAGTAGCGGGGGGGCCACAGATACGCAGTATTTT. Residues: CASSRYLSSGGATDTQYF.

Only a few counts were recorded for this clone. V usage is TRBV5-4 and J usage is TRBJ1-5, with D uncertain. The CDR3 has 13 residues. V lost 0 bases to trimming and J lost 7 bases, with 8 bases between them. Germline V gene data show CDR1 as SGHNT and CDR2 as YYREEE (reference sequence). Here the CDR3 reads CASSLVPGQPQHF. In DNA, the CDR3 is TGTGCCAGCAGCTTGGTCCCCGGGCAGCCCCAGCATTTT.

This clone was seen more than once but under ten times. The gene calls are TRBV5-5 and TRBJ1-5; maybe TRBD1 (5 bases). Germline V gene lookup returns CDR1 SGHKS and CDR2 YYEKEE (reference sequence). Trimming removed 0 bases from V and 6 bases from J, with 10 bases in between. There are 14 residues in the CDR3. CDR3 amino acids: CASSLVQGPQPQHF. In nucleotides, the CDR3 is TGTGCCAGCAGCTTGGTGCAGGGTCCTCAGCCCCAGCATTTT.

The DNA for the CDR3 is TGTGCCAGCATCGGGTCCAGTCCTGCCGAAGCTTTCTTT. Protein sequence: CASIGSSPAEAFF. The rearrangement links TRBV3-1 (or the pseudogene TRBV3-2) to TRBJ1-1; D uncertain. Trimming cost V 7 bases and J 8 bases, with 17 bases left between them. CDR3 length: 13 residues. CDR1 is LGHDT and CDR2 is YNNKEL in the germline V gene (reference sequence).

The sample holds one count of this clone. The gene calls are TRBV9 and TRBJ2-5, with TRBD2 matching over 8 bases. Germline V lookup: CDR1 SGDLS, CDR2 YYNGEE. Trimming at V came to 3 bases and at J to 3 bases, leaving 4 bases not matched to a gene. The CDR3 is 14 amino acids. CDR3 loop: CASSGSGAKETQYF. CDR3 nucleotides: TGTGCCAGCAGCGGTAGCGGGGCAAAAGAGACCCAGTACTTC.

The genes are TRBV5-1 and TRBJ1-1; TRBD1 might be the D (5 bases). V gave up 5 bases and J gave up 0 bases, with 14 bases separating them. CDR3 length equals 15 residues. Germline lookup yields CDR1 SGHRS and CDR2 YFSETQ. CDR3 sequence reads: CASSAIGGMNTEAFF. The CDR3 nucleotides read TGCGCCAGCAGTGCTATCGGGGGGATGAACACTGAAGCTTTCTTT. The full variable domain, with the rest looked up from reference TRBV5-1 and TRBJ1-1, is KAGVTQTPRYLIKTRGQQVTLSCSPISGHRSVSWYQQTPGQGLQFLFEYFSETQRNKGNFPGRFSGRQFSNSRSEMNVSTLELGDSALYLCASSAIGGMNTEAFFGQGTRLTVV.

The chain couples TRBV15 to TRBJ2-3; 8 nucleotides match TRBD1. Germline loops: CDR1 LNHNV, CDR2 YYDKDF (reference sequence). V shed 0 bases and J 5 bases; nucleotides not matched to a gene: 16. The CDR3 covers 19 residues. The CDR3: CATSRDDAGPGQEGDTQYF. Written as DNA, the CDR3 is TGTGCCACCAGCAGAGATGACGCGGGGCCGGGACAGGAGGGAGATACGCAGTATTTT. The full variable domain, in which reference TRBV15 and TRBJ2-3 provide the parts outside the CDR3, is DAMVIQNPRYQVTQFGKPVTLSCSQTLNHNVMYWYQQKSSQAPKLLFHYYDKDFNNEADTPDNFQSRRPNTSFCFLDIRSPGLGDTAMYLCATSRDDAGPGQEGDTQYFGPGTRLTVL.

The chain links TRBV3-1 (or the pseudogene TRBV3-2) to TRBJ2-1; 8 nucleotides agree with TRBD1. V lost 1 base to trimming and J lost 4 bases; unmatched junction nucleotides: 6. Germline assignment: CDR1 LGHDT and CDR2 YNNKEL (reference sequence). The CDR3 sequence is 16 residues long. CDR3 coding DNA: TGTGCCAGCAGCCAAGTCGCAGGGGGCGATTACAATGAGCAGTTCTTC. Its translation is CASSQVAGGDYNEQFF.

This chain connects TRBV20-1 to TRBJ1-1; 7 bases fit TRBD1. Germline-derived CDR1 and CDR2 are DFQATT and SNEGSKA (reference sequence). The V gene end was trimmed by 3 bases and the J gene end by 4 bases; junction bases not matched to a gene: 5. There are 13 residues in the CDR3. The CDR3 DNA is TGCAGTGCTAGTTCTGAGGGGGCCACTGAAGCTTTCTTT. Translation gives CSASSEGATEAFF.

The V and J genes are TRBV24-1 and TRBJ2-3, with D possibly being TRBD1 (6 bases). The V gene lost 4 bases and the J gene lost 8 bases, with 12 bases spanning the gap. The CDR3 totals 13 residues. CDR1 KGHDR and CDR2 SFDVKD come from the germline V gene. CDR3 amino acids: CATSDRQVPTQYF. The CDR3 coding sequence is TGTGCCACCAGTGACCGACAGGTTCCTACGCAGTATTTT.

This chain connects TRBV7-2 to TRBJ2-7; no definite D call. Germline lookup yields CDR1 SGHTA and CDR2 FQGNSA. V lost 3 bases to trimming and J lost 7 bases, with 7 bases between them. The CDR3 is 11 amino acids. The CDR3 protein is CASSFSREQYF. The CDR3 bases are TGTGCCAGCAGCTTCTCGAGGGAGCAGTACTTC.

The chain employs TRBV12-3 or TRBV12-4 and TRBJ2-5; weak D call: TRBD2 (7 bases). CDR3 length: 13 amino acids. Trimming removed 6 bases at V and 4 bases at J, with 12 bases between. The CDR3 here is CASSPRGGETQYF. The CDR3 coding sequence is TGTGCCAGCAGCCCTAGGGGGGGAGAGACCCAGTACTTC.

The rearrangement joins TRBV7-2 to TRBJ1-2, with TRBD1 as a possible D gene (6 bases). The CDR3 consists of 13 residues. V was clipped by 3 bases and J by 8 bases, with 13 bases between them. In germline, CDR1 is SGHTA, CDR2 FQGNSA. DNA of the CDR3: TGTGCCAGCAGCTTTCTGGCAGGGGACGGCTACACCTTC. Its translation: CASSFLAGDGYTF.

The chain combines TRBV4-2 with TRBJ2-3, with 8 nucleotides matching TRBD1. Germline CDR1 LGHNA, CDR2 YNFKEQ. This CDR3 has 15 amino acids. V lost 4 bases, J lost 0 bases, and 3 bases stayed unmatched. CDR3 nucleotides: TGTGCCAGCAGCCGGGACAGGATCAGCACAGATACGCAGTATTTT. This encodes CASSRDRISTDTQYF.